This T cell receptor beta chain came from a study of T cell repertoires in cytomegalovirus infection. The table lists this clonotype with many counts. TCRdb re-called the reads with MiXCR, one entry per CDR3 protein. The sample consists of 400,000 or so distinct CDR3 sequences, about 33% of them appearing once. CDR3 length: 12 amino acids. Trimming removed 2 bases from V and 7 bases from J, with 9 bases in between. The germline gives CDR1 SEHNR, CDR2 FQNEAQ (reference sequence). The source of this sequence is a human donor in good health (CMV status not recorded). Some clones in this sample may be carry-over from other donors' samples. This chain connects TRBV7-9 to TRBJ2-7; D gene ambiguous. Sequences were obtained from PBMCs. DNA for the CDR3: TGTGCCAGCAGCTTACCGTCTGGGGAGCAGTACTTC. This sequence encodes CASSLPSGEQYF.